Below, 5 T cell receptor beta chains from the same sample are listed, as sequenced in a study of cytomegalovirus exposure and HLA in healthy donors. Assay used: immunoSEQ multiplex PCR; TCRdb lists only in-frame clones, some missing. The data contain 150,000 to 200,000 clones, about four fifths of them seen just once; the ten biggest clones take up under 7.5%. Sequenced material: PBMCs. Source of these receptors: a man between 18 and 29 years old in good health and CMV-seropositive.

The gene calls are TRBV7-9 and TRBJ2-2; TRBD2 aligns across 10 bases. The CDR3 consists of 13 residues. Trimming cost V 11 bases and J 6 bases; bases outside gene matches: 6. CDR1 and CDR2 (germline): SEHNR, FQNEAQ (reference sequence). The CDR3 DNA follows: TGTGCCCACAGCGGGAGGGCCGCCGGGGAGCTGTTTTTT. Protein: CAHSGRAAGELFF.

The V and J genes are TRBV29-1 and TRBJ2-1, with D unclear. The CDR3 totals 14 residues. Germline V gene lookup returns CDR1 SQVTM and CDR2 ANQGSEA. The germline V and J ends were trimmed by 6 bases and 8 bases, with 20 bases remaining between them. The CDR3 DNA reads TGCAGCGTCCCCAAGGCGCGGCGTGGCGATGAGCAGTTCTTC. Protein product: CSVPKARRGDEQFF.

The chain combines TRBV28 with TRBJ2-1, with 11 nucleotides matching TRBD1. V lost 4 bases and J lost 8; bases outside the gene matches: 10. This CDR3 has 16 residues. Germline CDR1 MDHEN, CDR2 SYDVKM. For the CDR3, the DNA is TGTGCCAGCAGTTCTGTAAAGGACAGGGGGCGGCATGAGCAGTTCTTC. Amino acids: CASSSVKDRGRHEQFF.

The chain recombines TRBV7-6 with TRBJ1-1; D is undetermined. The germline V and J ends were trimmed by 5 bases and 2 bases, with 12 bases remaining between them. The CDR3 loop spans 14 amino acids. Germline values: CDR1 SGHVS, CDR2 FNYEAQ. The CDR3 spells CASSPRSLNTEAFF. The CDR3 DNA sequence: TGTGCCAGCAGCCCCCGAAGCTTAAACACTGAAGCTTTCTTT. Full variable domain (outside the CDR3, taken from reference TRBV7-6 and TRBJ1-1): GAGVSQSPRYKVTKRGQDVALRCDPISGHVSLYWYRQALGQGPEFLTYFNYEAQQDKSGLPNDRFSAERPEGSISTLTIQRTEQRDSAMYRCASSPRSLNTEAFFGQGTRLTVV.

The chain links TRBV5-1 to TRBJ2-1, with 7 bases that match TRBD2. Trimming cost V 4 bases and J 4 bases; bases outside gene matches: 5. Per germline, CDR1 SGHRS and CDR2 YFSETQ. This CDR3 is 14 amino acids long. The CDR3 DNA reads as TGCGCCAGCAGCGCGGGACTACGATACAATGAGCAGTTCTTC. As protein: CASSAGLRYNEQFF.